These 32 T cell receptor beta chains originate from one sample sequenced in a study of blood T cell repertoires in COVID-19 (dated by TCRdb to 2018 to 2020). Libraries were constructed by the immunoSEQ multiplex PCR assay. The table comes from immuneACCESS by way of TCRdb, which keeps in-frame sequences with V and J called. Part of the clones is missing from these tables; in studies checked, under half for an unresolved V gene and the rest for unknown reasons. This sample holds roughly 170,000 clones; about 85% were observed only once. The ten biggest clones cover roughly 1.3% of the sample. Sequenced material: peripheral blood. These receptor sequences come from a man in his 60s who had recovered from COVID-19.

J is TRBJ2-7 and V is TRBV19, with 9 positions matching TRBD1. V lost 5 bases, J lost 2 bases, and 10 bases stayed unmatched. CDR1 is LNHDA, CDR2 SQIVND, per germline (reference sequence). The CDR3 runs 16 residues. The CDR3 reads CASSASGQGNPYEQYF. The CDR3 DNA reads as TGTGCCAGTAGTGCCTCGGGACAGGGTAACCCCTACGAGCAGTACTTC.

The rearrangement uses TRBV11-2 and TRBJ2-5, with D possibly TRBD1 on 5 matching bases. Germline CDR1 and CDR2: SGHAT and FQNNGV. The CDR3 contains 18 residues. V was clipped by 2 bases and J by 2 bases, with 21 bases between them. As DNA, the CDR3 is TGTGCCAGCAGCTTATCGCTTAGGACACTCTCACCTCAAGAGACCCAGTACTTC. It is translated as CASSLSLRTLSPQETQYF.

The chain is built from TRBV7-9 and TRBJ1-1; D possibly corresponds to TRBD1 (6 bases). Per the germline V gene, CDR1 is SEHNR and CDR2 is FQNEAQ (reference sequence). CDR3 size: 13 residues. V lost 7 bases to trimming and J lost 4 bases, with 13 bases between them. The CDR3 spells CASNRDRGTEAFF. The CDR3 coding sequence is TGTGCCAGCAACAGGGATCGAGGCACTGAAGCTTTCTTT.

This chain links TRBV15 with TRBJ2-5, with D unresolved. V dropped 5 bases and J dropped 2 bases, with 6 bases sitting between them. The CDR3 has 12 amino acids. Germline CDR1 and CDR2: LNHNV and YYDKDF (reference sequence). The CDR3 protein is CATSPPQETQYF. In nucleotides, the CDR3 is TGTGCCACCAGCCCTCCTCAAGAGACCCAGTACTTC.

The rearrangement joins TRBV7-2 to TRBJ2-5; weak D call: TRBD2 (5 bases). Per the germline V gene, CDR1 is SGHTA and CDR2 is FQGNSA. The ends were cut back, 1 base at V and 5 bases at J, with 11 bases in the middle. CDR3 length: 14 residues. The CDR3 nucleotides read TGTGCCAGCAGCTTAGGTTCGGGATTCGAGACCCAGTACTTC. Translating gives CASSLGSGFETQYF.

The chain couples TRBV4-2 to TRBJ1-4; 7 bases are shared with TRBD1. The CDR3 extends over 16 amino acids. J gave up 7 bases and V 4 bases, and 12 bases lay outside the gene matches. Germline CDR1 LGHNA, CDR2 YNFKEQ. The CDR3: CASSLAGGRGGEKLFF. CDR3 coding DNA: TGTGCCAGCAGCCTGGCAGGGGGGAGAGGCGGTGAAAAACTGTTTTTT.

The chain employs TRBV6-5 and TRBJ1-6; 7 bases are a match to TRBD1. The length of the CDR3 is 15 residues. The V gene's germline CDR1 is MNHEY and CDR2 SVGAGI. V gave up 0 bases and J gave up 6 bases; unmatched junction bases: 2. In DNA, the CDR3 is TGTGCCAGCAGTTACTCAGGACAGGTTAATTCACCCCTCCACTTT. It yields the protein CASSYSGQVNSPLHF.

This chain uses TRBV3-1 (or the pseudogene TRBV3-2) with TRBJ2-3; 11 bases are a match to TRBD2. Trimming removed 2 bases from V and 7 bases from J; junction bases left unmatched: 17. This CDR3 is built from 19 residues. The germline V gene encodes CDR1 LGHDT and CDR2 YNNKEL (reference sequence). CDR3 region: CASSQLGVAGGPVSNTQYF. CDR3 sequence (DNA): TGTGCCAGCAGCCAATTGGGAGTAGCGGGGGGGCCAGTATCAAATACGCAGTATTTT.

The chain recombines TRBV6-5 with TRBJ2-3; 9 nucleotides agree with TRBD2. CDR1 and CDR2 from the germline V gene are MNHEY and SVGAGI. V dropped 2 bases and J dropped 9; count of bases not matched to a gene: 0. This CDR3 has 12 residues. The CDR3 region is CASSYGTSTQYF. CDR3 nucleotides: TGTGCCAGCAGTTACGGGACTAGCACGCAGTATTTT.

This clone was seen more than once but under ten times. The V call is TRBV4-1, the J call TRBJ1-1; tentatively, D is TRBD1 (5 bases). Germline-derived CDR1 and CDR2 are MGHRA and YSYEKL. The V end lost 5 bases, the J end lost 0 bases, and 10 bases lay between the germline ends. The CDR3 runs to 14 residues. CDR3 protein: CASSAQALNTEAFF. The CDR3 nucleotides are TGCGCCAGCAGCGCACAGGCCCTGAACACTGAAGCTTTCTTT.

The CDR3 sequence is CASRRDRRSYNSPLHF. CDR3 in DNA: TGTGCCAGCAGGCGGGACAGACGCTCCTATAATTCACCCCTCCACTTT. The V and J genes are TRBV3-1 (or the pseudogene TRBV3-2) and TRBJ1-6; 7 bases are a match to TRBD1. The germline CDR1 and CDR2 sequences are LGHDT and YNNKEL (reference sequence). Unmatched junction bases numbered 5, after V lost 6 bases and J lost 0 bases. The CDR3 totals 16 residues.

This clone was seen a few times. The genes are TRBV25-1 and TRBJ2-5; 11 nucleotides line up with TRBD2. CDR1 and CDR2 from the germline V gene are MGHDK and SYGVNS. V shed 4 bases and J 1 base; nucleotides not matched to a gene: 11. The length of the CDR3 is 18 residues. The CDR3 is CASSVPTPGLAVQETQYF. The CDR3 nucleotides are TGTGCCAGCAGTGTTCCCACGCCGGGACTAGCGGTCCAAGAGACCCAGTACTTC.

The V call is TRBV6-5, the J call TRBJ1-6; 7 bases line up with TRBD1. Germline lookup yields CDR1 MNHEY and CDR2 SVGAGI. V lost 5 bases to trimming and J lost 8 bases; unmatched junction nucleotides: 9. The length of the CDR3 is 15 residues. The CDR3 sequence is CASSREGDRYSPLHF. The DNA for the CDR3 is TGTGCCAGCAGTAGGGAAGGGGACAGATATTCACCCCTCCACTTT.

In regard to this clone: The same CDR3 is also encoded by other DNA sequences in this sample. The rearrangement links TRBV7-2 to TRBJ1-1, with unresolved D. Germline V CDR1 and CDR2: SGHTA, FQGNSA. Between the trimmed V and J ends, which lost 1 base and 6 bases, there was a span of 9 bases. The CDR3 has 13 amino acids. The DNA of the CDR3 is TGTGCCAGCAGCTTAGGCGGTTCGGCTGAAGCTTTCTTT. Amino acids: CASSLGGSAEAFF.

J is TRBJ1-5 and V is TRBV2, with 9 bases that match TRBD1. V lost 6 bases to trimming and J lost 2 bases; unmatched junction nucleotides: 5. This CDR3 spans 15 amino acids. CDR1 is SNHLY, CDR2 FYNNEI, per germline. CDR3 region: CASRADRGGNQPQHF. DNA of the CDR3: TGTGCCAGCAGGGCCGACAGGGGGGGCAATCAGCCCCAGCATTTT.

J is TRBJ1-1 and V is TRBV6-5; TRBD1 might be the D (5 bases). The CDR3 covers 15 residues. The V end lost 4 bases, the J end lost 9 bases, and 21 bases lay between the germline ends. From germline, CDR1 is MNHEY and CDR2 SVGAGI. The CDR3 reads CASSSYLGDSSQAFF. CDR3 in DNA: TGTGCCAGCAGTTCCTATCTAGGAGACAGCTCCCAAGCTTTCTTT.

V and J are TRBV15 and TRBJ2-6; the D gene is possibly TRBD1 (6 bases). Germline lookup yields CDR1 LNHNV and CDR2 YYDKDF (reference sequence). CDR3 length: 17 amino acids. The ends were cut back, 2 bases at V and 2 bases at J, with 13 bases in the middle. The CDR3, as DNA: TGTGCCACCAGCAGATCATGGACAGAAACTGGGGCCAACGTCCTGACTTTC. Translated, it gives CATSRSWTETGANVLTF.

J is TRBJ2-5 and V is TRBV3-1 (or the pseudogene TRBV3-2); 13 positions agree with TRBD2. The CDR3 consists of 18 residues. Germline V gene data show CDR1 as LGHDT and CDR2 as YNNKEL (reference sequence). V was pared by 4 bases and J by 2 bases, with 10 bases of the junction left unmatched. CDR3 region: CASSPWTSGGPGQETQYF. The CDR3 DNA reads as TGTGCCAGCAGCCCGTGGACTAGCGGGGGACCGGGTCAAGAGACCCAGTACTTC.

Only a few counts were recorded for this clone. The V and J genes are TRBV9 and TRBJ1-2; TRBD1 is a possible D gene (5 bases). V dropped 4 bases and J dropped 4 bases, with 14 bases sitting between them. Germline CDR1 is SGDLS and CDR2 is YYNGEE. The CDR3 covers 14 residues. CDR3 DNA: TGTGCCAGCAGCACCCAGGGTCGACCCTATGGCTACACCTTC. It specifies CASSTQGRPYGYTF.

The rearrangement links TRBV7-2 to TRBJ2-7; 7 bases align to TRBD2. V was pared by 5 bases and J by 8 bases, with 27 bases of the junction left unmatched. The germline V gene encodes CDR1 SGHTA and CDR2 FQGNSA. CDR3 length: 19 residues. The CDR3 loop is CASSKAARGGSKSPTQQYF. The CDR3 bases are TGTGCCAGCAGCAAGGCGGCTCGCGGGGGTTCTAAGAGCCCTACCCAGCAGTACTTC.

Written as DNA, the CDR3 is TGCGCCAGCAGCTTGGGAATAGGGCTAGCGGGGGAGACCCAGTACTTC. Translation gives CASSLGIGLAGETQYF. V usage is TRBV5-1 and J usage is TRBJ2-5, with TRBD2 matching over 9 bases. This CDR3 has 16 residues. The trim removed 0 bases at V and 5 bases at J, leaving 8 bases unmatched. The germline V gene has CDR1 SGHRS and CDR2 YFSETQ.

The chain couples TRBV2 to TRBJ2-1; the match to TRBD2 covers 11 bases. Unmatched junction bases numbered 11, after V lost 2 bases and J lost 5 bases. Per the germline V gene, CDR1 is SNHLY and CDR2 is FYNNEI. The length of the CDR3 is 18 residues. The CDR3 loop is CASSELVSGGVGHNEQFF. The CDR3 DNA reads TGTGCCAGCAGTGAATTGGTTAGCGGGGGGGTCGGGCACAATGAGCAGTTCTTC.

The CDR3 reads CASRRIGTGHRGYNEQFF. Here the CDR3 DNA reads TGCGCCAGCAGGAGAATCGGGACAGGGCATCGGGGATACAATGAGCAGTTCTTC. The chain recombines TRBV10-1 with TRBJ2-1, with TRBD1 identical over 9 bases. J was trimmed by 4 bases and V by 6 bases; bases with no gene match: 16. CDR1 and CDR2 from the germline V gene are WNHNN and SYGVQD (reference sequence). This CDR3 has 18 residues.

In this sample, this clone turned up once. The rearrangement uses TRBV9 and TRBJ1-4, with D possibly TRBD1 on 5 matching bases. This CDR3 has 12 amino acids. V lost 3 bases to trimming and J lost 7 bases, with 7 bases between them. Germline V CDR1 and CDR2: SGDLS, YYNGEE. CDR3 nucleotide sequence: TGTGCCAGCAGCGGCGACAGTGAAAAACTGTTTTTT. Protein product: CASSGDSEKLFF.

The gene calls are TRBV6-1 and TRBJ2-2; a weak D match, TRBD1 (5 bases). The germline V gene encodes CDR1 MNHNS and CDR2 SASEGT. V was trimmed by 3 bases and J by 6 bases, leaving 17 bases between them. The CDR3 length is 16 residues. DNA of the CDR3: TGTGCCAGCAGTGAGGTGGCAGGGCTTTCCGCCGGGGAGCTGTTTTTT. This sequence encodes CASSEVAGLSAGELFF.

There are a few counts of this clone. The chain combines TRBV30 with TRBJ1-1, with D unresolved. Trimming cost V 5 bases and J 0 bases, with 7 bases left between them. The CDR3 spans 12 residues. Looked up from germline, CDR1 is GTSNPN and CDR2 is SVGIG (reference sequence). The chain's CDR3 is CAWRTLNTEAFF. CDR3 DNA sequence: TGTGCCTGGCGAACATTGAACACTGAAGCTTTCTTT.

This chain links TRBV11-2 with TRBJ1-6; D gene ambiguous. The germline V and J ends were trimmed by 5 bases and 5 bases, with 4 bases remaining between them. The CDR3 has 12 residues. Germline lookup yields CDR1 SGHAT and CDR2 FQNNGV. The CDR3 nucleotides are TGTGCCAGCAGCCTCGATAATTCACCCCTCCACTTT. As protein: CASSLDNSPLHF. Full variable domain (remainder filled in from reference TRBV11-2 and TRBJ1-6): EAGVAQSPRYKIIEKRQSVAFWCNPISGHATLYWYQQILGQGPKLLIQFQNNGVVDDSQLPKDRFSAERLKGVDSTLKIQPAKLEDSAVYLCASSLDNSPLHFGNGTRLTVT.

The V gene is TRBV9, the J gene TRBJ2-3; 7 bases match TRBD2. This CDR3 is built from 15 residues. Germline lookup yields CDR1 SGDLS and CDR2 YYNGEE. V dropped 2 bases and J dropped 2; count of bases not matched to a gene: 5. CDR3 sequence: CASSVRDYDTDTQYF. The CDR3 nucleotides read TGTGCCAGCAGCGTCCGGGACTACGACACAGATACGCAGTATTTT.

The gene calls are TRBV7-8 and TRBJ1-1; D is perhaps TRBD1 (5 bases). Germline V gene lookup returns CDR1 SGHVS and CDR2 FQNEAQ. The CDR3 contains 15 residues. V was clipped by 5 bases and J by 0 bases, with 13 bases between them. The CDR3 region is CASSPRPGMNTEAFF. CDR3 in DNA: TGTGCCAGCAGCCCCAGGCCAGGGATGAACACTGAAGCTTTCTTT.

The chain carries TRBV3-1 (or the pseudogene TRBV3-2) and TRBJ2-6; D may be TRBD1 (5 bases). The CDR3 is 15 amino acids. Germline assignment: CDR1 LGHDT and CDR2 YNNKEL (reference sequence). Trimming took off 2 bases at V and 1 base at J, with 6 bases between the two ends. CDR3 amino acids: CASSQQGSGANVLTF. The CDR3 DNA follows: TGTGCCAGCAGCCAACAGGGTTCTGGGGCCAACGTCCTGACTTTC.

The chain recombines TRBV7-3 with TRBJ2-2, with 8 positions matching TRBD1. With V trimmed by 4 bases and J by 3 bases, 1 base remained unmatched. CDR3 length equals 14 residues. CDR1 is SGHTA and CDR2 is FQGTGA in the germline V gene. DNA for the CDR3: TGTGCCAGCAGCTCAGGGGGCGACACCGGGGAGCTGTTTTTT. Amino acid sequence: CASSSGGDTGELFF. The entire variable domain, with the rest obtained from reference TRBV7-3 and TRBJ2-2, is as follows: GAGVSQTPSNKVTEKGKYVELRCDPISGHTALYWYRQSLGQGPEFLIYFQGTGAADDSGLPNDRFFAVRPEGSVSTLKIQRTERGDSAVYLCASSSGGDTGELFFGEGSRLTVL.

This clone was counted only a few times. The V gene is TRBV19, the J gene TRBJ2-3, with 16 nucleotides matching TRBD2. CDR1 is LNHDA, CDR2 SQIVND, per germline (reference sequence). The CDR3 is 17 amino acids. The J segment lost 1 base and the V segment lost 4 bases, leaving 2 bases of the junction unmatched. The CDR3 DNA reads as TGTGCCAGTAGTACGGGACTAGCGGGGGGGCGCACAGATACGCAGTATTTT. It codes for CASSTGLAGGRTDTQYF.